This TCR beta chain was documented in a study of blood T cells in healthy people across ages. The study's findings and limits: Per million T cells, TCR beta diversity dropped roughly linearly as age increased. A conclusive naive versus antigen-experienced comparison was prevented by the unsorted PBMCs.

Alongside a J-beta primer mix, a sample-barcoded 5' primer served in a second PCR lasting about 6 to 11 cycles. TCRdb analysed the 5' RACE reads with MiXCR anew, one entry per CDR3 protein. The sample has about 780,000 distinct CDR3 sequences, more than 35% seen once; the top ten hold roughly 20%. Each donor gave 9.5 to 10 milliliters of peripheral blood. Every sample gave at least 5.5 micrograms of total RNA when it was extracted. This clonotype showed up many times. Antigen specificity is unknown. CDR3 length: 15 amino acids. V was trimmed by 6 bases and J by 0 bases, leaving 14 bases between them. The TCR originated in a man older than 75 in good health. Sequenced material: blood. The chain is built from TRBV12-3 or TRBV12-4 and TRBJ1-2, with a tentative D call TRBD1 (5 bases). The chain's CDR3 is CASSQPGLPNYGYTF. DNA of the CDR3: TGTGCCAGCAGCCAACCGGGACTCCCTAACTATGGCTACACCTTC.